One sample yielded the 5 T cell receptor beta chains listed below, sequenced in a study of CD8 T cells in ankylosing spondylitis. The study, taken as a whole, reports: Blood of patients with ankylosing spondylitis appeared to be characterized by a TCR beta motif of 8 or 9 highly homologous variants.

No antigens are known for them. Each CDR3 protein gets one entry after TCRdb re-called the 5' RACE reads with MiXCR. The sample has about 400,000 distinct CDR3 sequences, around 24% seen once. The sequencing input was blood, either unsorted or a sorted T cell fraction (not recorded which). Receptors were obtained from a male donor with ankylosing spondylitis.

This clonotype occurred many times. The rearrangement joins TRBV29-1 to TRBJ2-7; 8 bases map to TRBD1. The CDR3 consists of 13 residues. CDR1 is SQVTM and CDR2 is ANQGSEA in the germline V gene. With V trimmed by 7 bases and J by 1 base, 6 bases remained unmatched. CDR3 DNA sequence: TGCAGCGCACAGGGGGTAGGATCCTACGAGCAGTACTTC. It encodes CSAQGVGSYEQYF.

The chain combines TRBV24-1 with TRBJ1-2, with TRBD1 matching over 8 bases. The CDR3 runs 18 residues. J was trimmed by 0 bases and V by 3 bases; bases with no gene match: 11. Per the germline V gene, CDR1 is KGHDR and CDR2 is SFDVKD. The CDR3 bases are TGTGCCACCAGTGATCTACGGACAGGGAAAGCCGCTAACTATGGCTACACCTTC. As protein: CATSDLRTGKAANYGYTF.

This clonotype was found many times. This sequence joins TRBV29-1 and TRBJ1-1, with D hard to call. The CDR3 extends over 14 amino acids. Trimming shortened V by 1 base and J by 1 base, and 10 bases separated the two germline ends. Per the germline V gene, CDR1 is SQVTM and CDR2 is ANQGSEA. The CDR3 region is CSVEVGFGNTEAFF. The DNA of the CDR3 is TGCAGCGTTGAAGTAGGGTTTGGGAACACTGAAGCTTTCTTT.

This clonotype was seen a handful of times. V and J are TRBV25-1 and TRBJ2-1; 11 bases match TRBD1. J lost 5 bases, V lost 1 base, and 1 base had no gene match. The CDR3 has 15 residues. CDR1 and CDR2 (germline): MGHDK, SYGVNS. CDR3: CASSELGQGDNEQFF. CDR3 bases: TGTGCCAGCAGTGAATTGGGACAGGGGGACAATGAGCAGTTCTTC.

The table lists this clonotype with many counts. The chain is built from TRBV5-6 and TRBJ1-3; no clear D gene. Deletions cut 5 bases from V and 0 bases from J, with 12 bases between. Germline values: CDR1 SGHDT, CDR2 YYEEEE. This CDR3 has 15 amino acids. CDR3 nucleotides: TGTGCCAGCAGTTCCCCGACGGGCTCTGGAAACACCATATATTTT. Translating it yields CASSSPTGSGNTIYF.